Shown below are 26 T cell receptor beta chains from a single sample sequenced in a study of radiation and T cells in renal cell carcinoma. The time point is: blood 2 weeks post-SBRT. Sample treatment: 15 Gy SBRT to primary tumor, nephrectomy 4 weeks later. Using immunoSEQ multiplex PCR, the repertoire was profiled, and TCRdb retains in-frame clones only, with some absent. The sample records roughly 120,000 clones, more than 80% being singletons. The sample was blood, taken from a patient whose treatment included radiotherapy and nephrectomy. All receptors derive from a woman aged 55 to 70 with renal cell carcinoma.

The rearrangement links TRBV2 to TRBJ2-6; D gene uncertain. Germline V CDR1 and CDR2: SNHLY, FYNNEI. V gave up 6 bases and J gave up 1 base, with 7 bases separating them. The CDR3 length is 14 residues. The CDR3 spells CASRVGSGANVLTF. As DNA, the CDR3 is TGTGCCAGCAGGGTGGGGTCTGGGGCCAACGTCCTGACTTTC.

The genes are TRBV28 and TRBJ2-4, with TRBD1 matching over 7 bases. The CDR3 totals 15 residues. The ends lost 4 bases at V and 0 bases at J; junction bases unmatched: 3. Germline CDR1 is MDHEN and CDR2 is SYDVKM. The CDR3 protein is CASSSGGLAKNIQYF. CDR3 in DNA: TGTGCCAGCAGTTCAGGGGGTCTAGCCAAAAACATTCAGTACTTC.

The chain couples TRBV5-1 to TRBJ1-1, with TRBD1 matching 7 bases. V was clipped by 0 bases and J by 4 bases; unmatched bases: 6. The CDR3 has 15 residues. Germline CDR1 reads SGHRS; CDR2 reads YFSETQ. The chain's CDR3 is CASSLESGGITEAFF. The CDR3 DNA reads TGCGCCAGCAGCTTGGAGTCAGGGGGGATCACTGAAGCTTTCTTT.

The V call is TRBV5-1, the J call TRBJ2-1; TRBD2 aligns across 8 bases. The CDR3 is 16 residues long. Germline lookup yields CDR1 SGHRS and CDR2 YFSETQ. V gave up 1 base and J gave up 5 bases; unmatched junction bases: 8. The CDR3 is CASSLMTGGPHNEQFF. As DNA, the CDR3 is TGCGCCAGCAGCTTGATGACGGGAGGGCCACACAATGAGCAGTTCTTC. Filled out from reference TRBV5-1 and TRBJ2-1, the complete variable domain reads KAGVTQTPRYLIKTRGQQVTLSCSPISGHRSVSWYQQTPGQGLQFLFEYFSETQRNKGNFPGRFSGRQFSNSRSEMNVSTLELGDSALYLCASSLMTGGPHNEQFFGPGTRLTVL.

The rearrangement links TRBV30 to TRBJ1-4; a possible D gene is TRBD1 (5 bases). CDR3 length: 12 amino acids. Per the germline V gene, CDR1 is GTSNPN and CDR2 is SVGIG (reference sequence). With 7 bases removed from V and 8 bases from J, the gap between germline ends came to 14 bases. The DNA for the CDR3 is TGTGCCTCAGGGAGGGTACGGGAAAAACTGTTTTTT. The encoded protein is CASGRVREKLFF.

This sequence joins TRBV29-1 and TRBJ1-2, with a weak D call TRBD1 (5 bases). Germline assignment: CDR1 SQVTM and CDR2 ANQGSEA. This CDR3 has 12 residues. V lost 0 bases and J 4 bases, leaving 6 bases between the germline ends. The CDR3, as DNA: TGCAGCGTTGAAGATGGGACCTATGGCTACACCTTC. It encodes CSVEDGTYGYTF.

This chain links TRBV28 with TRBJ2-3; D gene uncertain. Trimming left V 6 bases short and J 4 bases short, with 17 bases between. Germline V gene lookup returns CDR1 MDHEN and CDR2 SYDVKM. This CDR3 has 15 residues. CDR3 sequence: CASSSLGRLSDTQYF. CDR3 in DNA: TGTGCCAGCAGCAGTTTAGGAAGGTTGTCAGATACGCAGTATTTT.

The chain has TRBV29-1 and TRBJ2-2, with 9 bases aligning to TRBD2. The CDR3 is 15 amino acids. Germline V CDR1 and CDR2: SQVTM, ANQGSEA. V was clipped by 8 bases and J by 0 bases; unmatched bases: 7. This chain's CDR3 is CSTAGGPTNTGELFF. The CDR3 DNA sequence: TGCAGCACCGCGGGGGGGCCAACGAACACCGGGGAGCTGTTTTTT.

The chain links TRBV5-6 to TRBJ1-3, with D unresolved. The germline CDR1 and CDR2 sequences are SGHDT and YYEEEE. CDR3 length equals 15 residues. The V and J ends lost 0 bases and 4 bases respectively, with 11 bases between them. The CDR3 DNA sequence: TGTGCCAGCAGCTTGGAAGATCGCTGGGGAAACACCATATATTTT. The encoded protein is CASSLEDRWGNTIYF.

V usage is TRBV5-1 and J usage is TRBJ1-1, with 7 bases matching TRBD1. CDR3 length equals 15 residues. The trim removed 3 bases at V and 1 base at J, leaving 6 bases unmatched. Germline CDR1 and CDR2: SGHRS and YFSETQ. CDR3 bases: TGCGCCAGCAGCTCGAGGGGGCAAACGAACACTGAAGCTTTCTTT. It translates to CASSSRGQTNTEAFF. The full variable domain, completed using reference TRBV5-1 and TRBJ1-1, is KAGVTQTPRYLIKTRGQQVTLSCSPISGHRSVSWYQQTPGQGLQFLFEYFSETQRNKGNFPGRFSGRQFSNSRSEMNVSTLELGDSALYLCASSSRGQTNTEAFFGQGTRLTVV.

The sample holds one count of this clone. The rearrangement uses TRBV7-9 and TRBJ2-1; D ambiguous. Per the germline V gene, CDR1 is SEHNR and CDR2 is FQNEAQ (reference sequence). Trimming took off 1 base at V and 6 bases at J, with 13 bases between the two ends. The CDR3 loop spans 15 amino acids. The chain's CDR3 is CASSLELPWANEQFF. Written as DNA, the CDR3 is TGTGCCAGCAGCTTAGAGCTGCCTTGGGCCAATGAGCAGTTCTTC.

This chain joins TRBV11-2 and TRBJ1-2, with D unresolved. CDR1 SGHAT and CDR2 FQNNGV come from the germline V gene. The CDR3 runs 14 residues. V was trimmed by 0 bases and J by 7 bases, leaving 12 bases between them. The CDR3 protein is CASSLDVGSSGYTF. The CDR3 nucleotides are TGTGCCAGCAGCTTAGATGTAGGGTCCTCTGGCTACACCTTC.

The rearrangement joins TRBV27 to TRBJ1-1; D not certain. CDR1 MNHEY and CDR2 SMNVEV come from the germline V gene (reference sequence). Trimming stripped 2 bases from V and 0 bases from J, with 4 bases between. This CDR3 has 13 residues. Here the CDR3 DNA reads TGTGCCAGCAGTTTAAGTTTGAACACTGAAGCTTTCTTT. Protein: CASSLSLNTEAFF.

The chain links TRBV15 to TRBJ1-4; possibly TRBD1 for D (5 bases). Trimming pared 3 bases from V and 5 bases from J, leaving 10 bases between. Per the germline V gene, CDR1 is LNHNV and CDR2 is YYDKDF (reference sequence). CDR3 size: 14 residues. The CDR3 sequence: CATSRGGVNEKLFF. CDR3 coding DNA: TGTGCCACCAGCAGGGGGGGGGTGAATGAAAAACTGTTTTTT. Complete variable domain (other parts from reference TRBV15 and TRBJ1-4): DAMVIQNPRYQVTQFGKPVTLSCSQTLNHNVMYWYQQKSSQAPKLLFHYYDKDFNNEADTPDNFQSRRPNTSFCFLDIRSPGLGDTAMYLCATSRGGVNEKLFFGSGTQLSVL.

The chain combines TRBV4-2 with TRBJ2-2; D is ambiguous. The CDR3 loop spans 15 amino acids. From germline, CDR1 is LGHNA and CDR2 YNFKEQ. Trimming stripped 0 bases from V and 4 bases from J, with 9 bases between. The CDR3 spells CASSQDNPATGELFF. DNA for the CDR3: TGTGCCAGCAGCCAAGATAACCCAGCCACCGGGGAGCTGTTTTTT.

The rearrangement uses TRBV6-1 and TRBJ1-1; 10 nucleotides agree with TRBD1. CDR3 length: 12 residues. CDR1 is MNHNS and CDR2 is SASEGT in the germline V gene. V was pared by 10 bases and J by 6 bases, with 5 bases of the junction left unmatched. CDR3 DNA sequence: TGTGCCATCCCCGGGACAGGGGCTGAAGCTTTCTTT. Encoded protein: CAIPGTGAEAFF.

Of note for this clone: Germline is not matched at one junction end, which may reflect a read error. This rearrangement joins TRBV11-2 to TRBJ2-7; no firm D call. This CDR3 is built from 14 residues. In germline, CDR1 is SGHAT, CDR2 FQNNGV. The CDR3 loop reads CASSRGRNSHEQYF. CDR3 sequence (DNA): TGTGCCAGCAGCAGAGGACGGAACTCCCACGAGCAGTACTTC.

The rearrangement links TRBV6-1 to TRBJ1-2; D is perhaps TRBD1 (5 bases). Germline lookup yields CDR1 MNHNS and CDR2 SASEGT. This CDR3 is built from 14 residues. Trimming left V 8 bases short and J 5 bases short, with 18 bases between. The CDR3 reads CASRTGTSLYGYTF. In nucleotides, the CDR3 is TGTGCCAGCCGCACCGGGACCTCCTTATATGGCTACACCTTC.

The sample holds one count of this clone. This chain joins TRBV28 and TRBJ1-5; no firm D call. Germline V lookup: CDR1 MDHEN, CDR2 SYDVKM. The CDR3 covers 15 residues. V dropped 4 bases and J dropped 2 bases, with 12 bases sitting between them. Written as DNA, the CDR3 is TGTGCCAGCAGTTGGCTGGGGAGCGGCAATCAGCCCCAGCATTTT. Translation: CASSWLGSGNQPQHF.

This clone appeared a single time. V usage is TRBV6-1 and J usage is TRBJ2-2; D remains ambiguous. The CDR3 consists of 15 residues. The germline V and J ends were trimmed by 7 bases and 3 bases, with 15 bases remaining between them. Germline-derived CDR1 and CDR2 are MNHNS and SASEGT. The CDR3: CASTKLGEYTGELFF. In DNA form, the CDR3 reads TGTGCCAGCACCAAGTTAGGAGAGTACACCGGGGAGCTGTTTTTT.

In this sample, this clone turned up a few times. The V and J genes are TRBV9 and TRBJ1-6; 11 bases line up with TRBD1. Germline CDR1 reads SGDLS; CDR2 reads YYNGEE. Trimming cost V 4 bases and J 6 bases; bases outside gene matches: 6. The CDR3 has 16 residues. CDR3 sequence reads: CASSPRDRGTNSPLHF. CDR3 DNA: TGTGCCAGCAGCCCTCGGGACAGGGGGACTAATTCACCCCTCCACTTT.

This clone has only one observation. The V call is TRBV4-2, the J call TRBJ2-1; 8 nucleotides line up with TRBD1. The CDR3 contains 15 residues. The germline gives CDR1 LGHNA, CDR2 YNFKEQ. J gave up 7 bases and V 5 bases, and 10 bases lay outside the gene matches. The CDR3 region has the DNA TGTGCCAGCAGCTTTTCCGGGACAGGTTCGAATGAGCAGTTCTTC. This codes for CASSFSGTGSNEQFF.

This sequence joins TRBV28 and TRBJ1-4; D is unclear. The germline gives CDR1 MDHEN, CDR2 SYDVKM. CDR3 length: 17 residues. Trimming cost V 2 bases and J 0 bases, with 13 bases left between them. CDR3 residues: CASSLRRASATNEKLFF. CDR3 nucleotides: TGTGCCAGCAGTTTAAGAAGGGCCTCCGCAACTAATGAAAAACTGTTTTTT.

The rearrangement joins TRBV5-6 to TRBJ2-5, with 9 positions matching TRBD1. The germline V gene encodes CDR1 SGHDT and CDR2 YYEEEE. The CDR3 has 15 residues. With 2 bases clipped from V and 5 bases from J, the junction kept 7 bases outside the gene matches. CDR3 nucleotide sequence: TGTGCCAGCAGCTTCCAAACCGGACAGGGGGAGACCCAGTACTTC. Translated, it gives CASSFQTGQGETQYF.

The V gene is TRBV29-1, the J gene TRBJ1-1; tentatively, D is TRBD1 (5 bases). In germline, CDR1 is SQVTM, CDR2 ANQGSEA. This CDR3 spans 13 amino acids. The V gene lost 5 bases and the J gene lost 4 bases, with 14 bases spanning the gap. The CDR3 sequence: CSVSGSVGTEAFF. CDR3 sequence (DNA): TGCAGCGTTTCAGGGTCGGTAGGCACTGAAGCTTTCTTT.

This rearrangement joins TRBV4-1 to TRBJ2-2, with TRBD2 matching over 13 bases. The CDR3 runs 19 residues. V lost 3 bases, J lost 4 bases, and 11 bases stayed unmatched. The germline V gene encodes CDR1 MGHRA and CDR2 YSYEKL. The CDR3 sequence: CASSQATSGGAAGTGELFF. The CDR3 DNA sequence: TGCGCCAGCAGCCAGGCTACTAGCGGGGGGGCCGCCGGCACCGGGGAGCTGTTTTTT.